The 25 T cell receptor beta chains reported below all come from one sample, sequenced in a study of blood T cell repertoires in COVID-19. Produced via immunoSEQ multiplex PCR; TCRdb's table is partial and in-frame only. Of some 150,000 clones in the sample, around 90% were seen once. Sequencing was performed on peripheral blood. Every receptor here comes from a human donor in a cohort sampled during active COVID-19.

This clone has more than one count but fewer than ten. The J gene is TRBJ1-6, the V gene TRBV5-4; D is perhaps TRBD1 (6 bases). The CDR3 is made up of 16 amino acids. Looked up from germline, CDR1 is SGHNT and CDR2 is YYREEE (reference sequence). V shed 3 bases and J shed 7 bases, with 17 bases lying between them. The CDR3 DNA is TGTGCCAGCAGCTCCCCCACACAGGGTGAAAATTCACCCCTCCACTTT. Translated: CASSSPTQGENSPLHF.

The gene calls are TRBV6-1 and TRBJ1-1; D might be TRBD1 (5 bases). Germline CDR1 is MNHNS and CDR2 is SASEGT. Trimming stripped 2 bases from V and 3 bases from J, with 13 bases between. The CDR3 runs to 15 residues. Here the CDR3 reads CASSETPGTDTEAFF. The CDR3 DNA is TGTGCCAGCAGTGAAACCCCTGGGACTGACACTGAAGCTTTCTTT.

This chain connects TRBV21-1 to TRBJ1-2; the D call in the table, TRBD1, was not verified against the DNA. TRBV21-1 is listed as a pseudogene. This CDR3 has 15 amino acids. The CDR3 loop is CASSHRDILNYGYTF. In DNA, the CDR3 is TGTGCCAGCAGCCACCGGGACATCCTGAACTATGGCTACACCTTC.

The chain links TRBV10-3 to TRBJ1-2; a weak D match, TRBD1 (6 bases). This CDR3 is built from 13 residues. Germline loops: CDR1 ENHRY, CDR2 SYGVKD. V was clipped by 2 bases and J by 6 bases, with 10 bases between them. CDR3 region: CAISEQGRHGYTF. The CDR3 DNA is TGTGCCATCAGTGAGCAGGGGCGGCATGGCTACACCTTC.

V usage is TRBV3-1 (or the pseudogene TRBV3-2) and J usage is TRBJ2-1, with 10 bases fitting TRBD2. V lost 1 base to trimming and J lost 8 bases; unmatched junction nucleotides: 5. Germline assignment: CDR1 LGHDT and CDR2 YNNKEL (reference sequence). The CDR3 spans 15 residues. The CDR3 bases are TGTGCCAGCAGCCAAGGGCTAGCGGGGGCCTATGAGCAGTTCTTC. Its protein is CASSQGLAGAYEQFF.

The V call is TRBV18, the J call TRBJ2-1; TRBD2 agrees at 14 bases. The CDR3 is made up of 18 amino acids. V was clipped by 1 base and J by 1 base; unmatched bases: 3. CDR1 is KGHSH, CDR2 LQKENI, per germline. The CDR3 DNA follows: TGTGCCAGCTCACCACGGGGACTAGCGGGGGAGTCCTACAATGAGCAGTTCTTC. Translating gives CASSPRGLAGESYNEQFF.

V usage is TRBV7-8 and J usage is TRBJ2-7, with 7 bases matching TRBD1. J gave up 0 bases and V 10 bases, and 6 bases lay outside the gene matches. The CDR3 runs to 13 residues. Germline assignment: CDR1 SGHVS and CDR2 FQNEAQ. The CDR3 region has the DNA TGTGCCACCCGACAGGGTCCCTCCTACGAGCAGTACTTC. Translated: CATRQGPSYEQYF.

This clone has a single count. Germline and junction disagree at one end, which may indicate a read error. The genes are TRBV7-8 and TRBJ2-1; D remains unclear. The CDR3 is 11 residues long. The germline V gene encodes CDR1 SGHVS and CDR2 FQNEAQ. CDR3 in amino acids: CASSLDKEQFF. In nucleotides, the CDR3 is TGTGCCAGCAGCTTAGACAAGGAGCAGTTCTTC. The full variable domain, in which reference TRBV7-8 and TRBJ2-1 provide the parts outside the CDR3, is GAGVSQSPRYKVAKRGQDVALRCDPISGHVSLFWYQQALGQGPEFLTYFQNEAQLDKSGLPSDRFFAERPEGSVSTLKIQRTQQEDSAVYLCASSLDKEQFFGPGTRLTVL.

The chain joins TRBV4-1 to TRBJ2-3; 7 bases map to TRBD2. J lost 0 bases, V lost 0 bases, and 3 bases had no gene match. Germline CDR1 is MGHRA and CDR2 is YSYEKL. The CDR3 loop spans 16 amino acids. The CDR3 loop is CASSQEGGRSTDTQYF. The CDR3 nucleotides read TGCGCCAGCAGCCAAGAGGGAGGGAGGAGCACAGATACGCAGTATTTT.

The V and J genes are TRBV2 and TRBJ1-2; 10 bases match TRBD1. This CDR3 contains 15 residues. Trimming removed 3 bases from V and 6 bases from J; junction bases left unmatched: 7. Germline V CDR1 and CDR2: SNHLY, FYNNEI. The CDR3: CASSDRTGGIDGYTF. The CDR3 DNA sequence: TGTGCCAGCAGTGATCGGACAGGGGGGATCGATGGCTACACCTTC.

The chain uses TRBV7-8 and TRBJ1-5; TRBD1 agrees at 11 bases. The CDR3 is 15 residues long. CDR1 and CDR2 (germline): SGHVS, FQNEAQ. The V gene end was trimmed by 5 bases and the J gene end by 6 bases; junction bases not matched to a gene: 6. The CDR3 DNA reads TGTGCCAGCAGCCGCGGGACAGGGGGTCGTCAGCCCCAGCATTTT. Its protein is CASSRGTGGRQPQHF.

This chain joins TRBV11-3 and TRBJ2-2; possible D gene TRBD2, 5 bases. This CDR3 is 14 amino acids long. V was cut by 2 bases and J by 5 bases, with 9 bases left in between. CDR1 is SGHNT, CDR2 YENEEA, per germline. CDR3 region: CASSLRPGTGELFF. The CDR3 coding sequence is TGTGCCAGCAGCTTACGCCCGGGGACCGGGGAGCTGTTTTTT. Filled out from reference TRBV11-3 and TRBJ2-2, the complete variable domain reads EAGVVQSPRYKIIEKKQPVAFWCNPISGHNTLYWYLQNLGQGPELLIRYENEEAVDDSQLPKDRFSAERLKGVDSTLKIQPAELGDSAVYLCASSLRPGTGELFFGEGSRLTVL.

This clone showed up just once. This rearrangement joins TRBV19 to TRBJ2-2; TRBD1 might be the D (6 bases). In germline, CDR1 is LNHDA, CDR2 SQIVND (reference sequence). The CDR3 consists of 15 residues. Between the trimmed V and J ends, which lost 7 bases and 2 bases, there was a span of 14 bases. Written as DNA, the CDR3 is TGTGCCAGTACCCTACAGGGCACCAACACCGGGGAGCTGTTTTTT. Protein product: CASTLQGTNTGELFF. Full variable domain (rest looked up from reference TRBV19 and TRBJ2-2): DGGITQSPKYLFRKEGQNVTLSCEQNLNHDAMYWYRQDPGQGLRLIYYSQIVNDFQKGDIAEGYSVSREKKESFPLTVTSAQKNPTAFYLCASTLQGTNTGELFFGEGSRLTVL.

This clone was seen only once. This rearrangement joins TRBV11-2 to TRBJ2-7, with TRBD2 matching 8 bases. CDR1 and CDR2 from the germline V gene are SGHAT and FQNNGV. Germline trimming cut 7 bases from V and 2 bases from J; bases unmatched to any gene: 4. This CDR3 region has 13 residues. The CDR3 region is CASTTAGAYEQYF. The CDR3 DNA sequence: TGTGCCAGCACCACAGCGGGGGCCTACGAGCAGTACTTC.

The chain couples TRBV7-3 to TRBJ1-6; D call uncertain. From germline, CDR1 is SGHTA and CDR2 FQGTGA. The CDR3 contains 13 residues. The V and J ends lost 0 bases and 16 bases respectively, with 13 bases between them. CDR3: CASSLTAGQPLHF. The CDR3 DNA sequence: TGTGCCAGCAGCTTAACCGCAGGCCAGCCGCTCCACTTT.

V is TRBV2 and J is TRBJ1-2; D may be TRBD1 (6 bases). Trimming shortened V by 7 bases and J by 7 bases, and 16 bases separated the two germline ends. The CDR3 spans 13 residues. Germline V gene lookup returns CDR1 SNHLY and CDR2 FYNNEI. The CDR3 DNA reads TGTGCCAGCAAACTCGTGCGGGGGCCTGGCTACACCTTC. Translated, it gives CASKLVRGPGYTF. Using reference TRBV2 and TRBJ1-2 for the parts outside the CDR3, the full variable domain is EPEVTQTPSHQVTQMGQEVILRCVPISNHLYFYWYRQILGQKVEFLVSFYNNEISEKSEIFDDQFSVERPDGSNFTLKIRSTKLEDSAMYFCASKLVRGPGYTFGSGTRLTVV.

This chain links TRBV15 with TRBJ2-5; a possible D gene is TRBD2 (5 bases). The CDR3 consists of 13 residues. Trimming cost V 1 base and J 4 bases, with 7 bases left between them. Germline V gene sequence: CDR1 LNHNV, CDR2 YYDKDF (reference sequence). The CDR3 nucleotides are TGTGCCACCAGCAGAGGTGAGGGAGAGACCCAGTACTTC. This encodes CATSRGEGETQYF.

This rearrangement joins TRBV4-2 to TRBJ2-7; 9 positions match TRBD1. V was pared by 4 bases and J by 3 bases, with 4 bases of the junction left unmatched. CDR1 and CDR2 from the germline V gene are LGHNA and YNFKEQ. This CDR3 spans 14 amino acids. The CDR3: CASSRRDRDYEQYF. The CDR3 DNA sequence: TGTGCCAGCAGCCGACGGGACAGGGACTACGAGCAGTACTTC.

The J gene is TRBJ1-6, the V gene TRBV4-1; 7 bases are shared with TRBD1. CDR3 length equals 16 residues. Germline lookup yields CDR1 MGHRA and CDR2 YSYEKL. V was pared by 2 bases and J by 6 bases, with 7 bases of the junction left unmatched. The CDR3 DNA reads as TGCGCCAGCAGCCAACCCAGACAGGGAACTAATTCACCCCTCCACTTT. It codes for CASSQPRQGTNSPLHF.

The chain carries TRBV5-1 and TRBJ1-2; 9 nucleotides align to TRBD1. In germline, CDR1 is SGHRS, CDR2 YFSETQ. This CDR3 has 16 amino acids. Trimming removed 3 bases from V and 4 bases from J; junction bases left unmatched: 10. The CDR3: CASSYQRGTGPYGYTF. As DNA, the CDR3 is TGCGCCAGCAGCTATCAGCGAGGGACAGGGCCCTATGGCTACACCTTC. Together with reference TRBV5-1 and TRBJ1-2, the CDR3 gives the full variable domain: KAGVTQTPRYLIKTRGQQVTLSCSPISGHRSVSWYQQTPGQGLQFLFEYFSETQRNKGNFPGRFSGRQFSNSRSEMNVSTLELGDSALYLCASSYQRGTGPYGYTFGSGTRLTVV.

This chain joins TRBV7-9 and TRBJ2-2; 7 bases align to TRBD1. The CDR3 covers 17 residues. Germline CDR1 and CDR2: SEHNR and FQNEAQ (reference sequence). J gave up 3 bases and V 5 bases, and 12 bases lay outside the gene matches. The CDR3 region is CASSLPTGAEDTGELFF. The CDR3 DNA follows: TGTGCCAGCAGCCTGCCAACAGGGGCGGAGGACACCGGGGAGCTGTTTTTT.

The chain has TRBV19 and TRBJ1-4; a weak D match, TRBD1 (5 bases). CDR3 size: 15 residues. From germline, CDR1 is LNHDA and CDR2 SQIVND (reference sequence). V was shortened by 5 bases and J by 0 bases, with 10 bases between the two germline ends. The CDR3 sequence is CASSFSGTTNEKLFF. DNA of the CDR3: TGTGCCAGTAGTTTCTCAGGGACAACTAATGAAAAACTGTTTTTT.

V gene TRBV7-8 combines with J gene TRBJ2-3; 8 bases align to TRBD2. The CDR3 runs 15 residues. CDR1 and CDR2 (germline): SGHVS, FQNEAQ. The junction had 6 bases not matched to a gene; V was cut back by 7 bases and J by 0 bases. This CDR3 is CASIVERGSTDTQYF. Here the CDR3 DNA reads TGTGCCAGCATCGTTGAGCGGGGGAGCACAGATACGCAGTATTTT.

CDR3 DNA: TGTGCCAGCTCGACAGGACAGATACTGAACACCGGGGAGCTGTTTTTT. It is translated as CASSTGQILNTGELFF. The chain carries TRBV18 and TRBJ2-2; tentatively, D is TRBD1 (6 bases). Germline CDR1 KGHSH, CDR2 LQKENI. The CDR3 has 16 amino acids. The germline V and J ends were trimmed by 6 bases and 1 base, with 15 bases remaining between them.

The chain combines TRBV5-1 with TRBJ2-7; 8 nucleotides align to TRBD2. The CDR3 covers 14 residues. Germline V gene lookup returns CDR1 SGHRS and CDR2 YFSETQ. V was clipped by 3 bases and J by 2 bases; unmatched bases: 4. CDR3 region: CASSYRGGTYEQYF. CDR3 in DNA: TGCGCCAGCAGCTATCGGGGGGGAACCTACGAGCAGTACTTC.